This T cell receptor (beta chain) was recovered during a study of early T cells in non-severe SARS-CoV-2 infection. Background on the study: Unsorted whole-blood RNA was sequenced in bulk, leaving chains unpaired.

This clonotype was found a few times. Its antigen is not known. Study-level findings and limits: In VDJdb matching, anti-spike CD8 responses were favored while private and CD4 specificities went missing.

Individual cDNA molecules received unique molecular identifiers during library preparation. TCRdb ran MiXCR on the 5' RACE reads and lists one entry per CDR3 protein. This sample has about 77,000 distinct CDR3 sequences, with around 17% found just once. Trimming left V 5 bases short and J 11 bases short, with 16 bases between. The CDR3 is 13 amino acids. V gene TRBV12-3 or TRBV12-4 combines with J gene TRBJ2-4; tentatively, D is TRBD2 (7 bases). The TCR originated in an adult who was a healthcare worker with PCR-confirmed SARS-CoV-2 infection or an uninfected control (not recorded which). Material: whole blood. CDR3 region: CASSPRGAGVQYF. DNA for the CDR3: TGTGCCAGCAGTCCAAGGGGGGCGGGGGTTCAGTACTTC.